Sequencing of this T cell receptor beta chain was carried out in a study of blood T cell repertoires in COVID-19. Whole-study context: Some COVID-19 samples were acute and others convalescent; all came from the United States, Italy and Spain. Sources were T cells, B-cell-depleted T cells, or PBMCs; the material itself was cDNA or gDNA.

As processed by the authors: Counts of nucleated cells, estimated from reference gene primer amplification, were obtained. Profiling relied on immunoSEQ multiplex PCR, and the TCRdb table lists in-frame clones only, not all of them. Clone size and the V and J calls come from that table; the DNA yielded D and trimming. This sample has roughly 300,000 clones, with roughly 83% found just once. The source of this sequence is a woman aged 45-59 years with acute or convalescent COVID-19. Sample: peripheral blood.

CDR3 nucleotides: TGCGCCAGCAGCTTGACTAGCGGGAGCTCAGATACGCAGTATTTT. It is translated as CASSLTSGSSDTQYF. J is TRBJ2-3 and V is TRBV5-1; TRBD2 matches at 11 bases. The CDR3 has 15 residues. V was clipped by 1 base and J by 4 bases; unmatched bases: 2. Germline lookup yields CDR1 SGHRS and CDR2 YFSETQ.